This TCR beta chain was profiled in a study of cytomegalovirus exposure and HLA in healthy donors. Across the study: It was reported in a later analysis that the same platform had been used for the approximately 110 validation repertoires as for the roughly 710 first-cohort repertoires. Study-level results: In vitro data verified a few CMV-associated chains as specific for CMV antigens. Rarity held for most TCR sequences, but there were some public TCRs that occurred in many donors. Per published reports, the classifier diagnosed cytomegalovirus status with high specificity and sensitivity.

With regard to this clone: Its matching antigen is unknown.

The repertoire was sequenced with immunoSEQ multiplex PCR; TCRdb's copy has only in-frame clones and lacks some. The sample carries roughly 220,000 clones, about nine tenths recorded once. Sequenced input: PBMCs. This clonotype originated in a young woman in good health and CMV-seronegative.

CDR3 sequence: CASSLGLAGAEQYF. The CDR3 DNA follows: TGTGCCAGCAGCTTAGGGCTAGCGGGAGCCGAGCAGTACTTC. The V and J genes are TRBV7-9 and TRBJ2-7; 10 bases map to TRBD2. Unmatched junction bases numbered 3, after V lost 1 base and J lost 6 bases. Per germline, CDR1 SEHNR and CDR2 FQNEAQ (reference sequence). The CDR3 consists of 14 residues.